The entry below gives a single TCR beta chain sequence along with its context. Antigen specificity is unknown. CDR1 and CDR2 (germline): SQVTM, ANQGSEA. This CDR3 is built from 12 residues. The V end lost 4 bases, the J end lost 2 bases, and 7 bases lay between the germline ends. Assay used: immunoSEQ multiplex PCR; TCRdb lists only in-frame clones, some missing. The repertoire holds about 270,000 clones, about 94% seen once, with roughly 0.5% in the top ten. This entry belongs to a study of T cell responses to AZD1222 COVID-19 vaccine. The study's findings and limits: Donors in the cohort were predominantly white British and more often female, and clonal diversity was possibly underestimated. Close to half of spike-specific TCRs reportedly recognize unmutated variant regions. Baseline serostatus was positive in only a handful of AZD1222 recipients.

V and J are TRBV29-1 and TRBJ2-3; no clear D gene. Sequenced here: peripheral blood, sampled 28 days after the second AZD1222 dose. This receptor was obtained from an adult who received the AZD1222 COVID-19 vaccine. DNA of the CDR3: TGCAGCGTTGCTTCGTCCACAGATACGCAGTATTTT. Translating it yields CSVASSTDTQYF.